This T cell receptor (beta chain) stems from a study of regulatory T cells in long-lasting Graves disease. Building of the TCR beta libraries involved iRepertoire HTBI primers and Arm-PCR of CDR3 regions. TCRdb passed the multiplex PCR reads through MiXCR, listing each CDR3 protein once. The profile covers some 600,000 distinct CDR3 sequences, with 15% to 20% appearing a single time and 9.5% to 15% taken by the ten largest. The sample's time point: newly diagnosed GD, antithyroid drugs for less than 3 months. Extracted PBMC RNA gave rise to the TCR library. Graves' disease diagnosis was established per American Thyroid Association guidelines. Trimming left V 1 base short and J 5 bases short, with 15 bases between. Germline CDR1 is SGHAT and CDR2 is FQDESV (reference sequence). This CDR3 region has 16 residues. This clonotype was seen at least ten times. These data were also filed under a second study, of T cells in Graves' hyperthyroidism and ophthalmopathy. That work contributes: Graves' hyperthyroidism is called stable when ophthalmopathy does not progress within 18 months. Uncontrolled infections, other autoimmune diseases, pregnancy or lactation led to exclusion of patients. The TCR CDR3 first-round RT-PCR relied on the HTBI primer set.

This chain connects TRBV11-1 to TRBJ2-1; D is uncertain. The sequence came from a man between 18 and 35 years old with Graves disease. Here the sequenced sample was peripheral blood mononuclear cells (PBMCs), taken at new diagnosis, from a patient treated with antithyroid drugs. CDR3 DNA sequence: TGTGCCAGCAGCTTAGTGGCGTCAGGTTGGGACAATGAGCAGTTCTTC. The encoded protein is CASSLVASGWDNEQFF.